Listed below are T cell receptor beta chains from one sample, sequenced in a study of persistence of HIV-infected CD4 T cells. The assay was immunoSEQ multiplex PCR, and TCRdb's table has in-frame clones only and misses some. The sample records 50,000 or so clones, around 75% being singletons. Their specific antigens are unknown. The material sequenced was CD4+ T cells sorted from PBMCs after approximately 18-hour stimulation, taken from a patient who received antiretroviral therapy. The receptors derive from an adult man with HIV who was CMV-seropositive. CDR3s include the opening cysteine and the closing phenylalanine or tryptophan. The order of the fields is CDR3 length, V gene, clone size, J gene, D gene, CDR3 protein, CDR3 DNA. The D gene is left open where the match is weak. Part of the rows lack a size; the others show once, few, many or a class for expanded clones.

len: 17
v_gene: TRBV2
abundance: .
j_gene: TRBJ1-2
d_gene: .
CDR3aa: CASSAPTIGWSSAGYTF
CDR3nt: TGTGCCAGCAGTGCGCCAACAATAGGATGGTCGAGTGCTGGCTACACCTTC

len: 20
v_gene: TRBV2
abundance: .
j_gene: TRBJ1-2
d_gene: TRBD1
CDR3aa: CASSERQGAIVGKRSYGYTF
CDR3nt: TGTGCCAGCAGTGAACGGCAGGGGGCCATTGTAGGGAAACGATCGTATGGCTACACCTTC

len: 14
v_gene: TRBV7-2
abundance: .
j_gene: TRBJ1-1
d_gene: .
CDR3aa: CASRWGGESTEAFF
CDR3nt: TGTGCCAGCAGGTGGGGCGGGGAGAGCACTGAAGCTTTCTTT

len: 15
v_gene: TRBV19
abundance: .
j_gene: TRBJ2-7
d_gene: TRBD2
CDR3aa: CASRPPGLAIHEQYF
CDR3nt: TGTGCCAGTAGGCCGCCGGGACTAGCGATCCACGAGCAGTACTTC

len: 13
v_gene: TRBV7-6
abundance: .
j_gene: TRBJ2-7
d_gene: .
CDR3aa: CASSKDTGYEQYF
CDR3nt: TGTGCCAGCAGTAAGGACACAGGGTACGAGCAGTACTTC

len: 11
v_gene: TRBV2
abundance: few
j_gene: TRBJ2-7
d_gene: .
CDR3aa: CASNVASEQYF
CDR3nt: TGTGCCAGCAATGTAGCCTCCGAGCAGTACTTC

len: 14
v_gene: TRBV9
abundance: once
j_gene: TRBJ2-7
d_gene: TRBD2
CDR3aa: CASSVLAGGLEQYF
CDR3nt: TGTGCCAGCAGCGTTCTAGCGGGAGGGCTCGAGCAGTACTTC

len: 15
v_gene: TRBV6-5
abundance: .
j_gene: TRBJ2-2
d_gene: .
CDR3aa: CASRPEDLGTGELFF
CDR3nt: TGTGCCAGCAGGCCGGAGGATTTGGGGACCGGGGAGCTGTTTTTT

len: 14
v_gene: TRBV29-1
abundance: .
j_gene: TRBJ2-1
d_gene: TRBD2
CDR3aa: CSVVASGRYNEQFF
CDR3nt: TGCAGCGTTGTGGCTAGCGGGAGGTACAATGAGCAGTTCTTC

len: 14
v_gene: TRBV19
abundance: once
j_gene: TRBJ2-7
d_gene: .
CDR3aa: CASSANRAPYEQYF
CDR3nt: TGTGCCAGTAGTGCGAACAGGGCTCCCTACGAGCAGTACTTC

len: 16
v_gene: TRBV28
abundance: .
j_gene: TRBJ2-7
d_gene: TRBD1
CDR3aa: CASREFGTGYSYEQYF
CDR3nt: TGTGCCAGCAGGGAGTTTGGGACAGGATATTCTTACGAGCAGTACTTC

len: 15
v_gene: TRBV10-3
abundance: once
j_gene: TRBJ2-3
d_gene: .
CDR3aa: CAISESRLGIDTQYF
CDR3nt: TGTGCCATCAGTGAGTCGCGGCTAGGTATAGATACGCAGTATTTT

len: 12
v_gene: TRBV29-1
abundance: .
j_gene: TRBJ2-5
d_gene: .
CDR3aa: CSVSVAGETQYF
CDR3nt: TGCAGCGTTTCTGTAGCAGGAGAGACCCAGTACTTC

len: 13
v_gene: TRBV30
abundance: .
j_gene: TRBJ1-2
d_gene: .
CDR3aa: CAWSVEPLYGYTF
CDR3nt: TGTGCCTGGAGTGTAGAGCCGTTGTATGGCTACACCTTC

len: 14
v_gene: TRBV27
abundance: .
j_gene: TRBJ2-5
d_gene: .
CDR3aa: CASRSSRVQETQYF
CDR3nt: TGTGCCAGCAGGAGCTCGCGAGTTCAAGAGACCCAGTACTTC

len: 13
v_gene: TRBV10-3
abundance: .
j_gene: TRBJ2-7
d_gene: TRBD2
CDR3aa: CAISGEGSYEQYF
CDR3nt: TGTGCCATCAGTGGGGAGGGTTCCTACGAGCAGTACTTC

len: 13
v_gene: TRBV6-5
abundance: .
j_gene: TRBJ1-2
d_gene: .
CDR3aa: CASRSDGRYGYTF
CDR3nt: TGTGCCAGCAGGTCGGACGGGCGGTATGGCTACACCTTC

len: 17
v_gene: TRBV4-3
abundance: .
j_gene: TRBJ2-7
d_gene: .
CDR3aa: CASSPDYGPGKFYEQYF
CDR3nt: TGCGCCAGCAGCCCCGATTATGGGCCGGGGAAATTCTACGAGCAGTACTTC

len: 15
v_gene: TRBV6-1
abundance: .
j_gene: TRBJ1-2
d_gene: .
CDR3aa: CASSEARGQGKNYTF
CDR3nt: TGTGCCAGCAGTGAAGCACGAGGGCAGGGGAAGAACTACACCTTC

len: 15
v_gene: TRBV7-9
abundance: .
j_gene: TRBJ1-6
d_gene: .
CDR3aa: CASSLKLTADSPLHF
CDR3nt: TGTGCCAGCAGCTTAAAACTGACAGCCGATTCACCCCTCCACTTT

len: 14
v_gene: TRBV7-8
abundance: .
j_gene: TRBJ1-2
d_gene: .
CDR3aa: CASSIKSGVYGYTF
CDR3nt: TGTGCCAGCAGTATAAAGAGCGGGGTTTATGGCTACACCTTC

len: 16
v_gene: TRBV11-1
abundance: .
j_gene: TRBJ2-2
d_gene: TRBD2
CDR3aa: CASSLELAGRTGELFF
CDR3nt: TGTGCCAGCAGCTTAGAGCTAGCGGGGAGAACCGGGGAGCTGTTTTTT

len: 18
v_gene: TRBV3-1/TRBV3-2
abundance: .
j_gene: TRBJ2-2
d_gene: TRBD2
CDR3aa: CASSQLRLAGGNTGELFF
CDR3nt: TGTGCCAGCAGCCAGCTTCGACTAGCGGGGGGGAACACCGGGGAGCTGTTTTTT

len: 16
v_gene: TRBV3-1/TRBV3-2
abundance: once
j_gene: TRBJ2-3
d_gene: TRBD2
CDR3aa: CASSQARLADTDTQYF
CDR3nt: TGTGCCAGCAGCCAAGCAAGGCTAGCGGACACAGATACGCAGTATTTT

len: 15
v_gene: TRBV4-2
abundance: .
j_gene: TRBJ1-4
d_gene: .
CDR3aa: CASSQPQGRNEKLFF
CDR3nt: TGTGCCAGCAGCCAGCCCCAGGGGCGGAATGAAAAACTGTTTTTT

len: 12
v_gene: TRBV3-1/TRBV3-2
abundance: .
j_gene: TRBJ2-2
d_gene: .
CDR3aa: CASSRIAGELFF
CDR3nt: TGTGCCAGCAGCCGCATAGCCGGGGAGCTGTTTTTT

len: 14
v_gene: TRBV11-3
abundance: .
j_gene: TRBJ2-3
d_gene: .
CDR3aa: CASSLGPEGDTQYF
CDR3nt: TGTGCCAGCAGCTTAGGTCCGGAGGGAGATACGCAGTATTTT

len: 15
v_gene: TRBV27
abundance: .
j_gene: TRBJ2-2
d_gene: .
CDR3aa: CASSLVRGDTGELFF
CDR3nt: TGTGCCAGCAGTTTGGTAAGGGGCGACACCGGGGAGCTGTTTTTT

len: 19
v_gene: TRBV19
abundance: .
j_gene: TRBJ2-7
d_gene: TRBD2
CDR3aa: CASSPQGGVAGGGIYEQYF
CDR3nt: TGTGCCAGTAGTCCTCAAGGGGGGGTAGCGGGAGGCGGTATCTACGAGCAGTACTTC

len: 14
v_gene: TRBV30
abundance: many
j_gene: TRBJ1-2
d_gene: .
CDR3aa: CAWKGFRGNYGYTF
CDR3nt: TGTGCCTGGAAGGGTTTCAGGGGCAACTATGGCTACACCTTC